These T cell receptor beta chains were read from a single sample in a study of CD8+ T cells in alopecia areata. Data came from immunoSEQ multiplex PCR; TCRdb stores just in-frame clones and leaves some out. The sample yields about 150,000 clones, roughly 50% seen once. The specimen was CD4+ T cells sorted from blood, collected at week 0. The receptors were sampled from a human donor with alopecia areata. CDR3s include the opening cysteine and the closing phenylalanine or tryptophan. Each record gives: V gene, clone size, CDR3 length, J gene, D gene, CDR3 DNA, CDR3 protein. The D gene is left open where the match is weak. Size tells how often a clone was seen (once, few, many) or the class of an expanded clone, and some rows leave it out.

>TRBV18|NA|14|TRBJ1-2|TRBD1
TGTGCCAGCTCACCAGGGACAGAGCTCTATGGCTACACCTTC
CASSPGTELYGYTF
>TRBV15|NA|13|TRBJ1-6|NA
TGTGCCACCCAAAGTGCCTATAATTCACCCCTCCACTTT
CATQSAYNSPLHF
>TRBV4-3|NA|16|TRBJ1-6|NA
TGCGCCAGCAGCCAAGATGCGGTCCCTTGGAATTCACCCCTCCACTTT
CASSQDAVPWNSPLHF
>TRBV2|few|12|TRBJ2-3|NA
TGTGCCAGCAGGGAGGGTTCGGATACGCAGTATTTT
CASREGSDTQYF
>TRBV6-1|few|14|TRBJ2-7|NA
TGTGCCAGCAGCCAAGGACGGCCAGCCTACGAGCAGTACTTC
CASSQGRPAYEQYF
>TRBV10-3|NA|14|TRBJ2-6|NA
TGTGCCATCAGTGGGGGGACTGGGGCCAACGTCCTGACTTTC
CAISGGTGANVLTF
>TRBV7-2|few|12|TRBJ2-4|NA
TGTGCCAGCAGCCTCCAGTCGGGGGTTCAGTACTTC
CASSLQSGVQYF
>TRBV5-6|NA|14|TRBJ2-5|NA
TGTGCCAGCACCATGACAGCGCACCAAGAGACCCAGTACTTC
CASTMTAHQETQYF
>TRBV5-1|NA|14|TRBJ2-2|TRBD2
TGCGCCAGCAGCGCGGGGGAAAGGACCGGGGAGCTGTTTTTT
CASSAGERTGELFF
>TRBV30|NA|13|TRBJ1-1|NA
TGTGCCTGGAGTGTAGGGACGAACACTGAAGCTTTCTTT
CAWSVGTNTEAFF
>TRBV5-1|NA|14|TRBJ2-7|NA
TGCGCCAGCAGCTTGGGAGGGACTGACTACGAGCAGTACTTC
CASSLGGTDYEQYF
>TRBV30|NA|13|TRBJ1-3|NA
TGTGCCTGGAGCTCAGGACGGGGAAACACCATATATTTT
CAWSSGRGNTIYF
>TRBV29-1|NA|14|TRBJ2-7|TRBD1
TGCAGCGTGCTCTCGGGACAGGGATCCTACGAGCAGTACTTC
CSVLSGQGSYEQYF